This entry is about one TCR beta chain. Its antigen is undetermined. The V end was cut by 0 bases, the J end by 7 bases, with 18 bases between. Germline CDR1 reads SGHNT; CDR2 reads YENEEA. The CDR3 loop spans 16 amino acids. The source of the sample is a study of cytomegalovirus exposure and HLA in healthy donors. Study-level points and caveats: With later analysis, a missense DCLRE1C variant became linked to TCR beta V- and J-gene trimming.

Amplification used 60 Vbeta primers and 13 Jbeta primers. Method: immunoSEQ multiplex PCR; TCRdb's copy keeps in-frame clones and lacks some. The repertoire holds 100,000 to 150,000 clones, with 70% to 85% as singletons. Sequencing was performed on PBMCs. V and J are TRBV11-3 and TRBJ1-2, with D possibly TRBD1 on 6 matching bases. This clonotype was sampled from an older woman in good health and CMV-seropositive. The CDR3 nucleotides read TGTGCCAGCAGCTTAGACGGGGCAGGGGAGGGTCTTGGCTACACCTTC. Its protein is CASSLDGAGEGLGYTF.